This is a list of T cell receptor beta chains from one sample in a study of control samples from healthy donors and cancer patients. Method: immunoSEQ multiplex PCR; TCRdb's copy keeps in-frame clones and lacks some. The sample contains roughly 150,000 clones, over 85% of which appear only once. The specimen was blood. The receptor source for this set is a middle-aged man in good health. Both conserved end residues are part of each CDR3. D genes are given only for firm matches. A clone size is listed for some rows: how often the clone was seen (once, few, many), or a class if it is expanded.

size | J | D | V | CDR3 | DNA
NA | TRBJ1-3 | NA | TRBV10-3 | CAISVGGGNTIYF | TGTGCCATCAGTGTAGGGGGAGGAAACACCATATATTTT
once | TRBJ1-2 | NA | TRBV27 | CASSRYRVGYGYTF | TGTGCCAGCAGCCGTTACAGGGTGGGCTATGGCTACACCTTC
NA | TRBJ2-5 | TRBD1 | TRBV5-1 | CASSSGQGEETQYF | TGCGCCAGCAGCTCGGGACAGGGAGAAGAGACCCAGTACTTC
NA | TRBJ1-1 | NA | TRBV28 | CASSSLYTEAFF | TGTGCCAGCAGTTCCCTTTACACTGAAGCTTTCTTT
NA | TRBJ1-2 | NA | TRBV3-1/TRBV3-2 | CASSQDLGTYGYTF | TGTGCCAGCAGCCAAGATCTAGGGACCTATGGCTACACCTTC
NA | TRBJ1-5 | TRBD1 | TRBV20-1 | CSVSTGDSNQPQHF | TGCAGTGTTAGTACAGGGGATAGCAATCAGCCCCAGCATTTT
NA | TRBJ2-1 | TRBD2 | TRBV28 | CASNSIAGGHNEQFF | TGTGCCAGCAATTCGATAGCGGGAGGTCACAATGAGCAGTTCTTC
NA | TRBJ2-7 | TRBD1 | TRBV24-1 | CATSDDRGTYEQYF | TGTGCCACCAGTGACGACAGGGGAACCTACGAGCAGTACTTC
NA | TRBJ1-1 | NA | TRBV19 | CASSLHMNTEAFF | TGTGCCAGTAGTCTCCACATGAACACTGAAGCTTTCTTT
few | TRBJ2-3 | TRBD2 | TRBV9 | CASSGGLAGGVDTQYF | TGTGCCAGCAGCGGGGGACTAGCGGGAGGAGTGGATACGCAGTATTTT
NA | TRBJ2-3 | NA | TRBV6-5 | CASSKGFTDTQYF | TGTGCCAGCAGTAAGGGGTTTACAGATACGCAGTATTTT
NA | TRBJ1-4 | TRBD1 | TRBV5-1 | CASSPGTGGGEKLFF | TGCGCCAGCAGCCCCGGGACAGGGGGCGGTGAAAAACTGTTTTTT
NA | TRBJ2-1 | NA | TRBV21-1 | CASSKGPSGTCPYNEQFF | TGTGCCAGCAGCAAAGGCCCTAGCGGGACCTGTCCCTACAATGAGCAGTTCTTC
NA | TRBJ2-7 | NA | TRBV7-2 | CASSLAPSVTYEQYF | TGTGCCAGCAGCTTAGCGCCTAGCGTTACCTACGAGCAGTACTTC
NA | TRBJ2-1 | NA | TRBV12-5 | CASLGLAPYNEQFF | TGTGCTAGTCTGGGACTCGCGCCATACAATGAGCAGTTCTTC
NA | TRBJ2-1 | TRBD2 | TRBV7-9 | CASSLEYLAGLNEQFF | TGTGCCAGCAGCTTAGAGTACCTAGCGGGATTAAATGAGCAGTTCTTC
NA | TRBJ2-1 | TRBD2 | TRBV19 | CGTATSGPYNEQFF | TGTGGGACGGCTACTAGCGGGCCTTACAATGAGCAGTTCTTC
NA | TRBJ2-1 | TRBD2 | TRBV4-2 | CASSQDEGLAGGTRMDEQFF | TGTGCCAGCAGCCAAGATGAGGGACTAGCGGGAGGTACACGTATGGATGAGCAGTTCTTC
NA | TRBJ2-5 | NA | TRBV3-1/TRBV3-2 | CASSREKTQYF | TGTGCCAGCAGCCGGGAGAAGACCCAGTACTTC
NA | TRBJ2-1 | TRBD2 | TRBV29-1 | CSVEGTSGSYEQFF | TGCAGCGTTGAAGGGACTAGCGGGTCTTATGAGCAGTTCTTC
NA | TRBJ2-7 | TRBD1 | TRBV20-1 | CSASSGPGTGYEQYF | TGCAGTGCTAGTTCTGGACCCGGGACAGGCTACGAGCAGTACTTC
NA | TRBJ1-1 | NA | TRBV6-6 | CAAGLRGNTEAFF | TGTGCCGCTGGATTGAGGGGGAACACTGAAGCTTTCTTT
NA | TRBJ2-7 | NA | TRBV7-9 | CASSLEVDRYEQYF | TGTGCCAGCAGCTTAGAGGTAGACAGATACGAGCAGTACTTC
NA | TRBJ1-4 | NA | TRBV5-1 | CASSLGWGTNEKLFF | TGCGCCAGCAGCTTGGGCTGGGGGACTAATGAAAAACTGTTTTTT
NA | TRBJ2-2 | TRBD2 | TRBV4-1 | CASRTPTSGRKTGELFF | TGCGCCAGCCGAACACCCACTAGCGGGAGGAAGACCGGGGAGCTGTTTTTT
NA | TRBJ2-3 | NA | TRBV28 | CASSFWGSRIDTQYF | TGTGCCAGCAGTTTTTGGGGTTCTCGTATAGATACGCAGTATTTT
NA | TRBJ1-3 | TRBD1 | TRBV11-2 | CASSFAAQGTGNTIYF | TGTGCCAGCAGCTTCGCTGCACAGGGGACTGGAAACACCATATATTTT